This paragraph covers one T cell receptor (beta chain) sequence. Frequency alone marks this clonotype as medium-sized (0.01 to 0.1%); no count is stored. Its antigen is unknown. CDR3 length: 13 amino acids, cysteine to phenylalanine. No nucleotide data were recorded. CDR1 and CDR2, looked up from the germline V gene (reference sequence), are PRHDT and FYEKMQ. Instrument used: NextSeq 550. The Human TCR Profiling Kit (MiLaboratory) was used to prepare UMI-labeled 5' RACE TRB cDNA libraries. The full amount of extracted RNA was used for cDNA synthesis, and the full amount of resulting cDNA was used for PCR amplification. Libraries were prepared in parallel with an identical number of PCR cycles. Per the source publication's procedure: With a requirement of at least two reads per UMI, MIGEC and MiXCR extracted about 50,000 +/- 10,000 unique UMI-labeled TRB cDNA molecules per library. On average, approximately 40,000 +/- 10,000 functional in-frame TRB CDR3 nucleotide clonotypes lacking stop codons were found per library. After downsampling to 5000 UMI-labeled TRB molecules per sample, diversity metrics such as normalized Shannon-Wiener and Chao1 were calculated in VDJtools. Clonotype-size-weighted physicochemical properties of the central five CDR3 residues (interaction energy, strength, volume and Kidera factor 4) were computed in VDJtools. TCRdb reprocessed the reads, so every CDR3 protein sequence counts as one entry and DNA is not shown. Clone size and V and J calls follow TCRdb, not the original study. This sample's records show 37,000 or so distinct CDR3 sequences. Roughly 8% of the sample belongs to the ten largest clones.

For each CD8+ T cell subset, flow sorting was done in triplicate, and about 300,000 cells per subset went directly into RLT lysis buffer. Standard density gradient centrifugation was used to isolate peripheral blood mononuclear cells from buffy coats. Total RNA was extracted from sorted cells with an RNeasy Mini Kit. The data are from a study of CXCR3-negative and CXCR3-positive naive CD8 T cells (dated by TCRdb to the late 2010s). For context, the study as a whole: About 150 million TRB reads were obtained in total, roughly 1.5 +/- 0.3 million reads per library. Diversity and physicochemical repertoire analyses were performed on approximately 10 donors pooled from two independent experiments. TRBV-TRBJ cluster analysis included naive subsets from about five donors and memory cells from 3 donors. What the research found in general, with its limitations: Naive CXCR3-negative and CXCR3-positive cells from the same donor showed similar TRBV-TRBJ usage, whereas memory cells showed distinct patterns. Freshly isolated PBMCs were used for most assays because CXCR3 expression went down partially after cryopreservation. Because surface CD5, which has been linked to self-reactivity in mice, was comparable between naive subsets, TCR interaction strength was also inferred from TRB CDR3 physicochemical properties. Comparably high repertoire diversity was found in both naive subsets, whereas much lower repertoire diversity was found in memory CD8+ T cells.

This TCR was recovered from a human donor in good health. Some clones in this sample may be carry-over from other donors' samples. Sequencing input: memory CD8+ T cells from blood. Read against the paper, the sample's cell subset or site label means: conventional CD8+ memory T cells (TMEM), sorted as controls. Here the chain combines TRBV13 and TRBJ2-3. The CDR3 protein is CASSLASADTQYF.